Listed here is a single TCR beta chain. Its antigen is undetermined. CDR1 is MGHDK and CDR2 is SYGVNS in the germline V gene. V lost 4 bases, J lost 5 bases, and 9 bases lay in between. The CDR3 consists of 12 residues. This sample is drawn from a study of T cell repertoires in cytomegalovirus infection. Study observations and caveats: HLA-C-restricted CMV clonotypes gave the most frequent clonotype in two of eight donors.

MiXCR, run by TCRdb on the reads, gives a single entry per CDR3 protein. This table holds approximately 500,000 distinct CDR3 sequences, approximately 17% found once. The sample comprised CD8+ T cells from PBMCs. This clonotype originated in a human donor in good health (CMV status not recorded). Some clones in this sample may be carry-over from other donors' samples. The chain employs TRBV25-1 and TRBJ2-7; D gene ambiguous. The CDR3 DNA follows: TGTGCCAGCAGTGCGTCGGCTAACGAGCAGTACTTC. Translating it yields CASSASANEQYF.